The 11 T cell receptor beta chains reported below all come from one sample, sequenced in a study of shared clonotypes between healthy human individuals (dated by TCRdb to 2020 to 2021). Library preparation used the immunoSEQ multiplex PCR assay. The table was pulled from immuneACCESS by TCRdb, which kept in-frame rearrangements only. Such tables lose some clones; where checked, under half of the loss comes from unresolved V genes, and the rest has no known cause. In this sample the table shows 850,000 to 1,100,000 clones, 60% to 80% of which occur a single time. Of the sample, roughly 0.83% is held by the ten largest clones. The sequencing input was memory CD4+ T cells from PBMCs. The cell subset or site label of this sample denotes: CD45RA-negative fraction. All receptors come from a man aged 18 to 30 in good health. Some clones in this sample may be carry-over from other donors' samples.

In DNA, the CDR3 is TGTGCCAGCAGCCGCAGCTTATTGGGCCCCGGGGGGGCCTACGAGCAGTACTTC. Translated, it gives CASSRSLLGPGGAYEQYF. V is TRBV4-2 and J is TRBJ2-7; 8 bases fit TRBD2. Germline V gives CDR1 LGHNA, CDR2 YNFKEQ. Losses at the gene ends were 4 bases for V and 2 bases for J; bases not matched to a gene: 16. CDR3 length equals 18 residues.

This clone occurred a few times. The sample has other DNA sequences that encode this CDR3 too. The rearrangement links TRBV28 to TRBJ1-2; D not certain. This CDR3 is built from 13 residues. V was pared by 1 base and J by 4 bases, with 7 bases between. Germline CDR1 MDHEN, CDR2 SYDVKM. The CDR3 sequence is CASSLSGIYGYTF. As DNA, the CDR3 is TGTGCCAGCAGTTTATCGGGGATCTATGGCTACACCTTC.

The gene calls are TRBV7-2 and TRBJ2-7; 8 nucleotides agree with TRBD2. Per the germline V gene, CDR1 is SGHTA and CDR2 is FQGNSA. V lost 1 base, J lost 7 bases, and 6 bases stayed unmatched. The CDR3 is 14 amino acids. CDR3 amino acids: CASSLDGRAQEQYF. The CDR3 DNA reads TGTGCCAGCAGCTTAGACGGGAGGGCCCAAGAGCAGTACTTC.

The chain combines TRBV30 with TRBJ1-2, with a tentative D call TRBD1 (5 bases). V dropped 2 bases and J dropped 5 bases, with 15 bases sitting between them. From germline, CDR1 is GTSNPN and CDR2 SVGIG (reference sequence). The CDR3 is 14 amino acids. CDR3 DNA: TGTGCCTGGAGTAGGACGGGACGGCAGTATGGCTACACCTTC. Its translation is CAWSRTGRQYGYTF.

The chain is built from TRBV6-5 and TRBJ2-7; 10 bases line up with TRBD1. J gave up 2 bases and V 6 bases, and 7 bases lay outside the gene matches. This CDR3 region has 15 residues. Germline assignment: CDR1 MNHEY and CDR2 SVGAGI. The CDR3: CASSREGTGAYEQYF. In nucleotides, the CDR3 is TGTGCCAGCAGCCGCGAGGGGACAGGGGCCTACGAGCAGTACTTC.

The V call is TRBV7-9, the J call TRBJ1-1; D call uncertain. This CDR3 region has 15 residues. Germline V gene data show CDR1 as SEHNR and CDR2 as FQNEAQ (reference sequence). V gave up 3 bases and J gave up 1 base, with 12 bases separating them. CDR3 nucleotides: TGTGCCAGCAGCTTGCTTTCTGGCGCGAACACTGAAGCTTTCTTT. Its protein product is CASSLLSGANTEAFF. Full variable domain (missing parts from reference TRBV7-9 and TRBJ1-1): DTGVSQNPRHKITKRGQNVTFRCDPISEHNRLYWYRQTLGQGPEFLTYFQNEAQLEKSRLLSDRFSAERPKGSFSTLEIQRTEQGDSAMYLCASSLLSGANTEAFFGQGTRLTVV.

The rearrangement links TRBV5-6 to TRBJ1-2; D is possibly TRBD1 (6 bases). Trimming stripped 2 bases from V and 4 bases from J, with 15 bases between. The CDR3 runs to 15 residues. Looked up from germline, CDR1 is SGHDT and CDR2 is YYEEEE. CDR3 sequence reads: CASSFGTLSFYGYTF. The CDR3 DNA is TGTGCCAGCAGCTTCGGGACACTCAGTTTCTATGGCTACACCTTC.

The V call is TRBV27, the J call TRBJ2-1, with TRBD2 matching over 10 bases. The CDR3 loop spans 14 amino acids. With 5 bases clipped from V and 9 bases from J, the junction kept 7 bases outside the gene matches. CDR1 and CDR2 (germline): MNHEY, SMNVEV (reference sequence). CDR3 nucleotide sequence: TGTGCCAGCAGTCAATGGAGCGGGAGGGTTGAGCAGTTCTTC. Translation: CASSQWSGRVEQFF.

This clone was observed once. The rearrangement uses TRBV27 and TRBJ2-7; 12 bases map to TRBD1. Germline lookup yields CDR1 MNHEY and CDR2 SMNVEV (reference sequence). The CDR3 contains 13 residues. Trimming took 3 bases from V and 12 from J; bases not matched to a gene: 6. CDR3 in DNA: TGTGCCAGCAGTTTCTGGGACAGGGGGCGTACGTACTTC. Protein: CASSFWDRGRTYF.

V usage is TRBV28 and J usage is TRBJ2-7, with 12 nucleotides matching TRBD1. This CDR3 comprises 17 residues. The germline V gene encodes CDR1 MDHEN and CDR2 SYDVKM. V shed 5 bases and J 2 bases; nucleotides not matched to a gene: 10. CDR3 amino acids: CASSTGTGGRVPYEQYF. The CDR3 DNA reads TGTGCCAGCAGTACCGGGACAGGGGGCAGAGTTCCCTACGAGCAGTACTTC.

The V and J genes are TRBV5-6 and TRBJ1-2, with 7 nucleotides matching TRBD1. Germline V CDR1 and CDR2: SGHDT, YYEEEE. The CDR3 is made up of 17 amino acids. With V trimmed by 4 bases and J by 2 bases, 14 bases remained unmatched. CDR3 loop: CASSRQGAEGTNYGYTF. CDR3 sequence (DNA): TGTGCCAGCAGCAGACAGGGAGCCGAAGGTACGAACTATGGCTACACCTTC.